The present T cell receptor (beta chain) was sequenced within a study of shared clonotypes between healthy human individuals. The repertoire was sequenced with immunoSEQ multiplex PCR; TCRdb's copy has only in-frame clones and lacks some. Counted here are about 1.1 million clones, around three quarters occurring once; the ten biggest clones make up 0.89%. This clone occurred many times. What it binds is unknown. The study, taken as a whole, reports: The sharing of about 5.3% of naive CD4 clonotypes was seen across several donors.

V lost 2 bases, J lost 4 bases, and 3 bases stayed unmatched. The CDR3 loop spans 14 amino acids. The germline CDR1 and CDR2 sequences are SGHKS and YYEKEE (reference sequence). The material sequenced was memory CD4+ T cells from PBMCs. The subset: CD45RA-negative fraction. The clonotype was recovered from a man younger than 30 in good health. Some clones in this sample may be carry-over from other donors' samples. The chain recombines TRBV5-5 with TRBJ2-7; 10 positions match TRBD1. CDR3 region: CASSFGTGDYEQYF. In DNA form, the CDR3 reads TGTGCCAGCAGCTTCGGGACAGGGGATTACGAGCAGTACTTC.